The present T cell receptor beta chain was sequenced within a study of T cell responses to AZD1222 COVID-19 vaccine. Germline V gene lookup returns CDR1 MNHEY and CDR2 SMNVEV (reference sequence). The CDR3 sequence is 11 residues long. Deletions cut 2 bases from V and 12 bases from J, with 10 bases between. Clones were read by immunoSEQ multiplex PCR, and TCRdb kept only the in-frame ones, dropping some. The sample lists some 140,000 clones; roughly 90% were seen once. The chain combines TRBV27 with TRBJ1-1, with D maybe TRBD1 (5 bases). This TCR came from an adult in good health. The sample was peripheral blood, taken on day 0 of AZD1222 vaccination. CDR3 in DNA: TGTGCCAGCAGTTTACGGGGGGGAACTTTCTTT. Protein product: CASSLRGGTFF.